A single sample gave rise to the 31 T cell receptor beta chains below, sequenced in a study of CD8 T cells in ankylosing spondylitis. Regarding the study as a whole: For ankylosing spondylitis blood, a TCR beta motif of roughly 8 highly homologous variants appeared characteristic.

TCRdb independently ran MiXCR on the 5' RACE reads; one entry per CDR3 protein. The table lists a few hundred thousand distinct CDR3 sequences, over 9.5% of them singletons. Their cognate antigens are unknown. Sequencing was performed on blood, either unsorted or a sorted T cell fraction (not recorded which). Receptor source: a male donor with ankylosing spondylitis.

Only a few counts were recorded for this clonotype. CDR3 loop: CASRRTSGSGEQFF. CDR3 DNA sequence: TGTGCCAGCAGACGGACTAGCGGGAGTGGGGAGCAGTTCTTC. J is TRBJ2-1 and V is TRBV9, with 13 bases identical to TRBD2. The length of the CDR3 is 14 residues. The ends lost 5 bases at V and 10 bases at J; junction bases unmatched: 6. Per germline, CDR1 SGDLS and CDR2 YYNGEE.

The table lists this clonotype with many counts. The CDR3 spells CSARGSDRANYGYTF. The DNA for the CDR3 is TGCAGTGCTAGAGGCTCGGACAGAGCTAACTATGGCTACACCTTC. The chain employs TRBV20-1 and TRBJ1-2; D may be TRBD1 (6 bases). Per germline, CDR1 DFQATT and CDR2 SNEGSKA (reference sequence). Trimming pared 1 base from V and 0 bases from J, leaving 12 bases between. The length of the CDR3 is 15 residues.

This rearrangement joins TRBV20-1 to TRBJ2-1, with D possibly being TRBD1 or TRBD2 (5 bases each). The germline V and J ends were trimmed by 6 bases and 7 bases, with 13 bases remaining between them. This CDR3 region has 12 residues. Germline CDR1 is DFQATT and CDR2 is SNEGSKA (reference sequence). CDR3 DNA sequence: TGCAGTGCCCCCGGCTGGGGGAATGAGCAGTTCTTC. Encoded protein: CSAPGWGNEQFF.

The CDR3 loop is CASSRTGPRSGANVLTF. The CDR3 bases are TGTGCCAGCTCACGGACAGGTCCCCGCTCTGGGGCCAACGTCCTGACTTTC. The chain is built from TRBV18 and TRBJ2-6; 7 nucleotides agree with TRBD1. V trimming: 4 bases; J trimming: 0 bases; junction bases outside the gene matches: 6. The CDR3 has 17 residues. Germline assignment: CDR1 KGHSH and CDR2 LQKENI.

The rearrangement links TRBV10-2 to TRBJ2-5, with D possibly being TRBD1 or TRBD2 (6 bases each). The CDR3 is 15 amino acids. Per germline, CDR1 WSHSY and CDR2 SAAADI. V was trimmed by 3 bases and J by 2 bases, leaving 13 bases between them. CDR3 sequence reads: CASSERGRRQETQYF. In DNA form, the CDR3 reads TGCGCCAGCAGTGAAAGGGGGAGGCGGCAAGAGACCCAGTACTTC.

The chain employs TRBV5-1 and TRBJ2-3; D remains ambiguous. CDR1 is SGHRS, CDR2 YFSETQ, per germline. V lost 0 bases, J lost 1 base, and 9 bases lay in between. This CDR3 contains 15 residues. CDR3 sequence reads: CASSLASARTDTQYF. In DNA form, the CDR3 reads TGCGCCAGCAGCTTGGCAAGTGCACGCACAGATACGCAGTATTTT.

The rearrangement links TRBV12-3 or TRBV12-4 to TRBJ2-1; 8 positions agree with TRBD2. The CDR3 consists of 15 residues. J was trimmed by 5 bases and V by 3 bases; bases with no gene match: 6. The CDR3 nucleotides read TGTGCCAGCAGTTTGGCACTAGCGGCTAACAATGAGCAGTTCTTC. This translates into CASSLALAANNEQFF.

This clonotype was observed a few times. J is TRBJ1-2 and V is TRBV7-9; D perhaps matches TRBD1 (6 bases). This CDR3 has 13 amino acids. Per germline, CDR1 SEHNR and CDR2 FQNEAQ (reference sequence). Trimming left V 5 bases short and J 7 bases short, with 14 bases between. The DNA for the CDR3 is TGTGCCAGCAGCCCTTCCGGGGGCAGTGGCTACACCTTC. Translation gives CASSPSGGSGYTF.

The genes are TRBV20-1 and TRBJ2-7, with 9 bases that match TRBD2. Germline loops: CDR1 DFQATT, CDR2 SNEGSKA (reference sequence). The length of the CDR3 is 14 residues. The junction had 9 bases not matched to a gene; V was cut back by 5 bases and J by 4 bases. As DNA, the CDR3 is TGCAGTGCTGTCCGGACTAGCGAGATGTACGAGCAGTACTTC. Its translation: CSAVRTSEMYEQYF.

The chain carries TRBV10-3 and TRBJ2-5, with TRBD2 identical over 8 bases. This CDR3 is 16 amino acids long. CDR1 is ENHRY, CDR2 SYGVKD, per germline. With 4 bases clipped from V and 7 bases from J, the junction kept 14 bases outside the gene matches. The CDR3 protein is CAISGVAGMVNGTQYF. The CDR3 region has the DNA TGTGCCATCAGTGGGGTAGCGGGAATGGTTAACGGGACCCAGTACTTC.

This clonotype occurred a few times. The chain employs TRBV5-1 and TRBJ2-7, with D perhaps matching TRBD2 (5 bases). This CDR3 spans 16 amino acids. Germline CDR1 SGHRS, CDR2 YFSETQ. Trimming took 0 bases from V and 1 from J, leaving 14 bases between them. The CDR3 DNA is TGCGCCAGCAGCTTGGCCAAGCGGTCCAATTCCTACGAGCAGTACTTC. Translation: CASSLAKRSNSYEQYF.

This clonotype was detected only a few times. The genes are TRBV5-1 and TRBJ1-1, with D possibly TRBD1 on 5 matching bases. V lost 4 bases and J 4 bases, leaving 14 bases between the germline ends. The V gene's germline CDR1 is SGHRS and CDR2 YFSETQ. The CDR3 sequence is 14 residues long. The CDR3 nucleotides read TGCGCCAGCAGCGCGCAGGGATCGGGCACTGAAGCTTTCTTT. Its translation: CASSAQGSGTEAFF.

Of note for this clonotype: Being one base from a much bigger clone, this may be a read error. The chain combines TRBV20-1 with TRBJ1-1; D gene uncertain. The CDR3 is 13 residues long. V was trimmed by 1 base and J by 0 bases, leaving 6 bases between them. Germline V gives CDR1 DFQATT, CDR2 SNEGSKA (reference sequence). CDR3 sequence (DNA): TGCAGTGCTAGAGGGGCAGTGAACACTGAAGCTTTCTTT. Translation gives CSARGAVNTEAFF.

This clonotype was counted at least ten times. The chain has TRBV2 and TRBJ2-7; D call uncertain. Deletions cut 7 bases from V and 7 bases from J, with 11 bases between. The CDR3 extends over 11 amino acids. Looked up from germline, CDR1 is SNHLY and CDR2 is FYNNEI. The CDR3 loop reads CASKFGFEQYF. The CDR3 coding sequence is TGTGCCAGCAAATTTGGTTTTGAGCAGTACTTC.

The J gene is TRBJ1-1, the V gene TRBV11-1; weak D call: TRBD1 (6 bases). V was clipped by 4 bases and J by 1 base, with 10 bases between them. The CDR3 length is 14 residues. CDR1 and CDR2 from the germline V gene are SGHAT and FQDESV (reference sequence). CDR3: CASSSQGRNTEAFF. The CDR3 DNA is TGTGCCAGCAGCTCCCAGGGGAGGAACACTGAAGCTTTCTTT.

The chain recombines TRBV15 with TRBJ2-7, with unresolved D. V gave up 4 bases and J gave up 0 bases, with 10 bases separating them. Germline CDR1 LNHNV, CDR2 YYDKDF (reference sequence). The CDR3 is made up of 14 amino acids. The CDR3 region is CATSNITRSYEQYF. CDR3 bases: TGTGCCACCAGCAATATCACCCGCTCCTACGAGCAGTACTTC. Filled out from reference TRBV15 and TRBJ2-7, the complete variable domain reads DAMVIQNPRYQVTQFGKPVTLSCSQTLNHNVMYWYQQKSSQAPKLLFHYYDKDFNNEADTPDNFQSRRPNTSFCFLDIRSPGLGDTAMYLCATSNITRSYEQYFGPGTRLTVT.

This clonotype was observed a handful of times. The chain uses TRBV20-1 and TRBJ2-1; 7 bases agree with TRBD1. The J segment lost 4 bases and the V segment lost 8 bases, leaving 8 bases of the junction unmatched. CDR1 is DFQATT, CDR2 SNEGSKA, per germline (reference sequence). There are 13 residues in the CDR3. The CDR3 sequence is CSFRQGLYNEQFF. The CDR3 coding sequence is TGCAGTTTTAGACAGGGTCTTTACAATGAGCAGTTCTTC.

This clonotype was counted only a few times. The genes are TRBV10-3 and TRBJ2-1, with 13 positions matching TRBD2. The CDR3 has 17 amino acids. Trimming took 5 bases from V and 1 from J; bases not matched to a gene: 5. Germline V gives CDR1 ENHRY, CDR2 SYGVKD. CDR3 sequence: CAISQTSGRSSYNEQFF. The CDR3 DNA sequence: TGTGCCATCAGTCAGACTAGCGGGAGGTCTTCCTACAATGAGCAGTTCTTC.

The V gene is TRBV10-2, the J gene TRBJ2-3, with D tentatively TRBD2 (5 bases). Looked up from germline, CDR1 is WSHSY and CDR2 is SAAADI. CDR3 length: 15 amino acids. The V gene lost 2 bases and the J gene lost 1 base, with 10 bases spanning the gap. CDR3 residues: CASSEELGRTDTQYF. In DNA form, the CDR3 reads TGCGCCAGCAGTGAGGAACTAGGACGCACAGATACGCAGTATTTT.

This chain links TRBV30 with TRBJ2-7, with 8 bases that match TRBD1. Germline V CDR1 and CDR2: GTSNPN, SVGIG (reference sequence). The CDR3 extends over 16 amino acids. Trimming at V came to 2 bases and at J to 1 base, leaving 10 bases not matched to a gene. CDR3 sequence reads: CAWSRARTGQSYEQYF. CDR3 in DNA: TGTGCCTGGAGTCGGGCGAGGACAGGGCAATCCTACGAGCAGTACTTC.

This clonotype was seen more than once but under ten times. This chain connects TRBV29-1 to TRBJ2-7, with D possibly being TRBD1 or TRBD2 (6 bases each). V dropped 6 bases and J dropped 4 bases, with 13 bases sitting between them. The CDR3 is 12 amino acids. CDR1 and CDR2 from the germline V gene are SQVTM and ANQGSEA. In DNA, the CDR3 is TGCAGCGTGAGGAGGGGGTTGTACGAGCAGTACTTC. Translating it yields CSVRRGLYEQYF.

The chain employs TRBV5-1 and TRBJ1-6; D is unclear. With 2 bases removed from V and 8 bases from J, the gap between germline ends came to 14 bases. CDR1 and CDR2 from the germline V gene are SGHRS and YFSETQ. This CDR3 contains 15 residues. CDR3 coding DNA: TGCGCCAGCAGCTTCACTGTCCCGGAGGATTCACCCCTCCACTTT. This gives the protein CASSFTVPEDSPLHF.

In this sample, this clonotype turned up many times. The V call is TRBV5-1, the J call TRBJ2-1; a weak D match, TRBD1 (5 bases). The germline gives CDR1 SGHRS, CDR2 YFSETQ. This CDR3 contains 17 residues. Trimming pared 0 bases from V and 2 bases from J, leaving 15 bases between. CDR3 in amino acids: CASSLELPGIPYNEQFF. CDR3 DNA: TGCGCCAGCAGCTTGGAGCTTCCAGGGATCCCCTACAATGAGCAGTTCTTC.

The chain joins TRBV3-1 to TRBJ2-5, with D perhaps TRBD1 (5 bases). The V and J ends lost 2 bases and 4 bases respectively, with 8 bases between them. Germline CDR1 LGHDT, CDR2 YNNKEL (reference sequence). CDR3 length: 13 amino acids. The CDR3 here is CASSQRGSETQYF. CDR3 DNA: TGTGCCAGCAGCCAAAGGGGATCAGAGACCCAGTACTTC.

In DNA, the CDR3 is TGTGCCAGCAGCCATACATGGGATCAGCCCCAGCATTTT. Its protein is CASSHTWDQPQHF. The chain employs TRBV12-3 or TRBV12-4 and TRBJ1-5; D is unclear. Trimming took 6 bases from V and 5 from J, leaving 11 bases between them. This CDR3 is built from 13 residues.

V is TRBV5-1 and J is TRBJ1-6; 8 bases line up with TRBD1. V trimming: 3 bases; J trimming: 7 bases; junction bases outside the gene matches: 6. The CDR3 extends over 15 amino acids. CDR1 SGHRS and CDR2 YFSETQ come from the germline V gene. The DNA of the CDR3 is TGCGCCAGCAGCTCGGCACAGGGGGGCAATTCACCCCTCCACTTT. Protein sequence: CASSSAQGGNSPLHF.

This clonotype turned up a few times. The chain uses TRBV9 and TRBJ1-2; possible D gene TRBD1, 6 bases. Germline V gene lookup returns CDR1 SGDLS and CDR2 YYNGEE. This CDR3 contains 14 residues. The V end was cut by 0 bases, the J end by 4 bases, with 10 bases between. CDR3 DNA: TGTGCCAGCAGCGTAGCTTCGGGGGCCTATGGCTACACCTTC. It is translated as CASSVASGAYGYTF.

The genes are TRBV25-1 and TRBJ1-2; TRBD1 is a possible D gene (6 bases). This CDR3 has 13 residues. Trimming removed 5 bases from V and 7 bases from J, with 14 bases in between. Germline V gene lookup returns CDR1 MGHDK and CDR2 SYGVNS. The CDR3 spells CASSPQGPRGYTF. The CDR3 bases are TGTGCCAGCAGTCCCCAGGGGCCTCGTGGCTACACCTTC.

This clonotype was counted only a few times. J is TRBJ1-2 and V is TRBV6-1; D is perhaps TRBD1 (6 bases). The CDR3 spans 17 residues. Germline loops: CDR1 MNHNS, CDR2 SASEGT. The V end was cut by 6 bases, the J end by 2 bases, with 22 bases between. This CDR3 is CASSPGQLSWTNYGYTF. CDR3 DNA: TGTGCCAGCAGCCCGGGACAATTGAGTTGGACCAACTATGGCTACACCTTC.

This clonotype came up a few times. The chain links TRBV6-1 to TRBJ1-5; a weak D match, TRBD1 (6 bases). Germline values: CDR1 MNHNS, CDR2 SASEGT. The CDR3 spans 15 residues. Trimming removed 5 bases at V and 3 bases at J, with 14 bases between. The CDR3 here is CASSRYGGDNQPQHF. The CDR3 DNA sequence: TGTGCCAGCAGTCGCTATGGGGGCGACAATCAGCCCCAGCATTTT.

The rearrangement uses TRBV20-1 and TRBJ2-2; a possible D gene is TRBD2 (6 bases). CDR1 and CDR2 from the germline V gene are DFQATT and SNEGSKA (reference sequence). V lost 3 bases to trimming and J lost 4 bases, with 15 bases between them. This CDR3 contains 15 residues. The CDR3 here is CSARKPGLLTGELFF. DNA for the CDR3: TGCAGTGCTAGGAAGCCGGGACTTCTCACCGGGGAGCTGTTTTTT.